What follows are 27 T cell receptor beta chains derived from one specimen sequenced in a study of T cells after posttransplantation cyclophosphamide. Methotrexate plus calcineurin inhibitor accompanied controls' myeloablative marrow transplants; sampling was 1 year later. Method: immunoSEQ multiplex PCR; TCRdb's copy keeps in-frame clones and lacks some. The sample holds approximately 16,000 clones, roughly 91% seen once. The specimen comprised PBMCs, sampled after an allogeneic stem cell transplant with a calcineurin inhibitor and methotrexate. The source of these receptors is a male patient between 45 and 60 years old who received an allogeneic stem cell transplant from an unrelated donor, was CMV-positive, and had chronic GVHD only. Some T cells may arise from the graft donor.

The chain couples TRBV11-2 to TRBJ1-5; TRBD1 is a possible D gene (5 bases). The CDR3 extends over 17 amino acids. Deletions cut 1 base from V and 3 bases from J, with 16 bases between. The germline V gene has CDR1 SGHAT and CDR2 FQNNGV. The CDR3 region has the DNA TGTGCCAGCAGCTTAGCTGGTTCAGGGTTGCCCAATCAGCCCCAGCATTTT. This codes for CASSLAGSGLPNQPQHF.

This chain uses TRBV5-6 with TRBJ2-5; D unresolved. The germline V and J ends were trimmed by 2 bases and 5 bases, with 4 bases remaining between them. Germline CDR1 reads SGHDT; CDR2 reads YYEEEE. This CDR3 spans 11 amino acids. The chain's CDR3 is CASSLSETQYF. The CDR3 bases are TGTGCCAGCAGCTTATCTGAGACCCAGTACTTC.

The gene calls are TRBV11-3 and TRBJ2-7; 7 bases line up with TRBD2. Germline V gene sequence: CDR1 SGHNT, CDR2 YENEEA. This CDR3 spans 15 amino acids. V was pared by 5 bases and J by 4 bases, with 11 bases of the junction left unmatched. CDR3 amino acids: CASSPLSGEGYEQYF. The CDR3 DNA is TGTGCCAGCAGCCCGCTGTCTGGGGAGGGTTACGAGCAGTACTTC.

The CDR3 spells CASSAGSGYTF. CDR3 DNA: TGTGCCAGCAGCGCCGGTAGTGGCTACACCTTC. The J gene is TRBJ1-2, the V gene TRBV9, with no clear D. Trimming removed 3 bases from V and 7 bases from J, with 7 bases in between. The CDR3 spans 11 residues. Germline CDR1 and CDR2: SGDLS and YYNGEE.

This chain uses TRBV27 with TRBJ2-3, with TRBD2 matching 8 bases. CDR3 size: 17 residues. J lost 2 bases, V lost 5 bases, and 12 bases had no gene match. CDR1 is MNHEY, CDR2 SMNVEV, per germline (reference sequence). Here the CDR3 DNA reads TGTGCCAGCAGTCCCCCGGGGGGGACTTCTCTCACAGATACGCAGTATTTT. Amino acids: CASSPPGGTSLTDTQYF.

This clone was recorded once. The rearrangement joins TRBV7-2 to TRBJ1-2; D gene ambiguous. The germline V and J ends were trimmed by 1 base and 8 bases, with 14 bases remaining between them. This CDR3 region has 14 residues. Germline-derived CDR1 and CDR2 are SGHTA and FQGNSA. CDR3: CASSLVGRTQGYTF. The CDR3, as DNA: TGTGCCAGCAGCTTAGTGGGGAGAACACAGGGCTACACCTTC.

This chain connects TRBV28 to TRBJ2-3; tentatively, D is TRBD2 (6 bases). The germline gives CDR1 MDHEN, CDR2 SYDVKM. The V end was cut by 8 bases, the J end by 6 bases, with 12 bases between. This CDR3 is built from 12 residues. In DNA, the CDR3 is TGTGCCAGCGCGACTAGTGTGGATACGCAGTATTTT. It codes for CASATSVDTQYF.

The genes are TRBV5-1 and TRBJ2-1; 11 bases match TRBD2. Germline V gene lookup returns CDR1 SGHRS and CDR2 YFSETQ. The CDR3 has 15 amino acids. Losses at the gene ends were 0 bases for V and 9 bases for J; bases not matched to a gene: 5. For the CDR3, the DNA is TGCGCCAGCAGCTTGGGTGGTAGCGGGAGGGCTGAGCAGTTCTTC. It encodes CASSLGGSGRAEQFF.

The gene calls are TRBV11-2 and TRBJ2-1; maybe TRBD2 (5 bases). The germline V gene has CDR1 SGHAT and CDR2 FQNNGV. V lost 5 bases and J lost 8, with 16 bases in between. The CDR3 covers 14 residues. In nucleotides, the CDR3 is TGTGCCAGCAGCCAGGACTCCCCGAACCATGAGCAGTTCTTC. This translates into CASSQDSPNHEQFF. Full variable domain (outside the CDR3, taken from reference TRBV11-2 and TRBJ2-1): EAGVAQSPRYKIIEKRQSVAFWCNPISGHATLYWYQQILGQGPKLLIQFQNNGVVDDSQLPKDRFSAERLKGVDSTLKIQPAKLEDSAVYLCASSQDSPNHEQFFGPGTRLTVL.

The chain links TRBV5-1 to TRBJ1-2, with D tentatively TRBD1 (5 bases). The germline CDR1 and CDR2 sequences are SGHRS and YFSETQ. The CDR3 is made up of 12 amino acids. The ends were cut back, 1 base at V and 7 bases at J, with 8 bases in the middle. DNA of the CDR3: TGCGCCAGCAGCTTGAGTGGGGCTGGCTACACCTTC. Translating gives CASSLSGAGYTF.

V is TRBV18 and J is TRBJ2-1; D remains unclear. Germline V lookup: CDR1 KGHSH, CDR2 LQKENI. The CDR3 is 13 residues long. V shed 5 bases and J shed 0 bases, with 5 bases lying between them. The CDR3 sequence: CASSLASYNEQFF. The CDR3 bases are TGTGCCAGCTCATTGGCCTCCTACAATGAGCAGTTCTTC.

This chain uses TRBV9 with TRBJ2-1, with TRBD2 as a possible D gene (6 bases). Between the trimmed V and J ends, which lost 4 bases and 2 bases, there was a span of 13 bases. Germline assignment: CDR1 SGDLS and CDR2 YYNGEE. The CDR3 is 15 amino acids. The DNA of the CDR3 is TGTGCCAGCAGCCGCCTCGGCGGGACCTACAATGAGCAGTTCTTC. Its translation is CASSRLGGTYNEQFF.

This clone was detected a few times. The chain combines TRBV19 with TRBJ1-5; TRBD1 aligns across 9 bases. This CDR3 has 14 amino acids. Per the germline V gene, CDR1 is LNHDA and CDR2 is SQIVND (reference sequence). V gave up 3 bases and J gave up 5 bases; unmatched junction bases: 2. This CDR3 reads CASSMWTGDQPQHF. The CDR3 DNA is TGTGCCAGTAGTATGTGGACAGGGGATCAGCCCCAGCATTTT.

This chain connects TRBV19 to TRBJ1-2; no clear D gene. V shed 3 bases and J shed 4 bases, with 9 bases lying between them. The CDR3 extends over 13 amino acids. CDR1 and CDR2 from the germline V gene are LNHDA and SQIVND (reference sequence). CDR3 residues: CASSIREGYGYTF. In DNA form, the CDR3 reads TGTGCCAGTAGTATTAGGGAGGGCTATGGCTACACCTTC.

This chain connects TRBV18 to TRBJ2-3; TRBD2 might be the D (6 bases). V was cut by 2 bases and J by 1 base, with 22 bases left in between. CDR3 length equals 19 residues. Per germline, CDR1 KGHSH and CDR2 LQKENI. CDR3 bases: TGTGCCAGCTCACCAGTCGCGGGGATTTTTAAGGTTGGCACAGATACGCAGTATTTT. Its translation is CASSPVAGIFKVGTDTQYF. Supplemented by reference TRBV18 and TRBJ2-3, the full variable domain reads NAGVMQNPRHLVRRRGQEARLRCSPMKGHSHVYWYRQLPEEGLKFMVYLQKENIIDESGMPKERFSAEFPKEGPSILRIQQVVRGDSAAYFCASSPVAGIFKVGTDTQYFGPGTRLTVL.

This clone has more than one count but fewer than ten. The chain recombines TRBV19 with TRBJ1-1; unclear D gene. Germline V gene sequence: CDR1 LNHDA, CDR2 SQIVND (reference sequence). The CDR3 has 12 amino acids. V was pared by 3 bases and J by 1 base, with 3 bases between. CDR3 DNA sequence: TGTGCCAGTAGTATCGGGAACACTGAAGCTTTCTTT. Protein product: CASSIGNTEAFF.

This clone was observed a single time. V usage is TRBV7-2 and J usage is TRBJ1-1, with D possibly being TRBD1 (5 bases). V was cut by 1 base and J by 4 bases, with 10 bases left in between. The germline V gene has CDR1 SGHTA and CDR2 FQGNSA. The CDR3 runs 14 residues. CDR3 DNA: TGTGCCAGCAGCTTAGGGGGACTAGGCACTGAAGCTTTCTTT. This encodes CASSLGGLGTEAFF.

This chain joins TRBV6-5 and TRBJ1-1; unclear D gene. The CDR3 length is 13 residues. V dropped 0 bases and J dropped 5 bases, with 7 bases sitting between them. CDR1 is MNHEY and CDR2 is SVGAGI in the germline V gene. The CDR3 DNA reads TGTGCCAGCAGTTACTCTAGGGAGACTGAAGCTTTCTTT. It specifies CASSYSRETEAFF.

J is TRBJ1-1 and V is TRBV6-5; possible D gene TRBD1, 6 bases. V was cut by 2 bases and J by 11 bases, with 18 bases left in between. Germline V gene sequence: CDR1 MNHEY, CDR2 SVGAGI. This CDR3 is built from 14 residues. CDR3: CASSYGRGGVGAFF. The CDR3 bases are TGTGCCAGCAGTTACGGCAGGGGAGGGGTCGGGGCTTTCTTT.

This clone was detected once. The rearrangement links TRBV7-2 to TRBJ2-7; perhaps TRBD1 as D (5 bases). This CDR3 contains 11 residues. Germline loops: CDR1 SGHTA, CDR2 FQGNSA. V lost 5 bases to trimming and J lost 7 bases, with 9 bases between them. CDR3 loop: CASSPGREQYF. As DNA, the CDR3 is TGTGCCAGCAGCCCAGGGCGGGAGCAGTACTTC.

The chain employs TRBV5-5 and TRBJ2-1; 7 bases match TRBD1. Per the germline V gene, CDR1 is SGHKS and CDR2 is YYEKEE (reference sequence). Trimming took 6 bases from V and 8 from J; bases not matched to a gene: 11. The CDR3 runs to 14 residues. The CDR3 loop reads CASTSETGIDEQFF. CDR3 nucleotide sequence: TGTGCCAGCACGAGTGAGACAGGGATAGATGAGCAGTTCTTC.

The chain couples TRBV6-5 to TRBJ2-1; 10 nucleotides align to TRBD2. J lost 7 bases, V lost 5 bases, and 5 bases had no gene match. CDR1 and CDR2 from the germline V gene are MNHEY and SVGAGI. The CDR3 sequence is 14 residues long. The CDR3 sequence is CASSKRGGQNEQFF. The CDR3 bases are TGTGCCAGCAGTAAGCGGGGGGGCCAGAATGAGCAGTTCTTC.

This rearrangement joins TRBV4-2 to TRBJ2-7, with TRBD2 identical over 11 bases. In germline, CDR1 is LGHNA, CDR2 YNFKEQ. The length of the CDR3 is 19 residues. After removal of 1 base from V and 9 bases from J, the junction contained 20 bases not matched to a gene. The CDR3 DNA is TGTGCCAGCAGCCAAGTATGGACTCCGACTAGCGGGATGTATTTTGGGCAGTACTTC. Protein product: CASSQVWTPTSGMYFGQYF.

The chain employs TRBV19 and TRBJ1-4, with D possibly TRBD1 on 5 matching bases. Trimming left V 8 bases short and J 3 bases short, with 10 bases between. In germline, CDR1 is LNHDA, CDR2 SQIVND (reference sequence). CDR3 length equals 13 residues. The CDR3 protein is CASLGGANEKLFF. The CDR3 bases are TGTGCCAGTTTGGGGGGGGCTAATGAAAAACTGTTTTTT.

CDR3 sequence (DNA): TGTGCCATCGGCTCTGGAAACACCATATATTTT. This gives the protein CAIGSGNTIYF. V gene TRBV2 combines with J gene TRBJ1-3; no clear D. CDR3 length: 11 residues. The V gene lost 10 bases and the J gene lost 0 bases, with 4 bases spanning the gap. In germline, CDR1 is SNHLY, CDR2 FYNNEI.

The chain employs TRBV7-2 and TRBJ2-7; 7 positions match TRBD2. Germline CDR1 reads SGHTA; CDR2 reads FQGNSA. The ends lost 0 bases at V and 0 bases at J; junction bases unmatched: 5. CDR3 length equals 16 residues. This CDR3 is CASSLAGAGFSYEQYF. CDR3 bases: TGTGCCAGCAGCTTAGCCGGAGCGGGATTCTCCTACGAGCAGTACTTC.

CDR3 coding DNA: TGTGCCAGCAGCCAGACACTGGGACAGGGCTACGAGCAGTACTTC. This translates into CASSQTLGQGYEQYF. The V gene is TRBV6-5, the J gene TRBJ2-7; 9 positions match TRBD1. Looked up from germline, CDR1 is MNHEY and CDR2 is SVGAGI. The length of the CDR3 is 15 residues. J was trimmed by 3 bases and V by 6 bases; bases with no gene match: 9.